The 4 T cell receptor beta chains in this list originate from one sample, sequenced in a study of T-cell reconstitution after alpha-beta-depleted transplantation in children. Unique molecular identifiers were used in preparing the TCRbeta library. TCRdb called the PCR reads again in MiXCR, with one record for every CDR3 protein. The sample lists hundreds of thousands of distinct CDR3 sequences; about 15% were seen once. The sequences come from PBMCs from the stem cell graft donor, collected from the stem cell graft. These receptor sequences come from a human donor who donated a stem cell graft to a child with acute myeloid leukemia.

This clonotype was counted ten times or more. V gene TRBV20-1 combines with J gene TRBJ2-7, with D tentatively TRBD1 or TRBD2 (5 bases each). Trimming pared 0 bases from V and 3 bases from J, leaving 18 bases between. The CDR3 spans 16 residues. CDR1 is DFQATT and CDR2 is SNEGSKA in the germline V gene (reference sequence). The CDR3 DNA reads TGCAGTGCTAGAGATGCCCGGGGTAGGGGTGTCTACGAGCAGTACTTC. Amino acid sequence: CSARDARGRGVYEQYF.

The gene calls are TRBV11-2 and TRBJ1-1; a possible D gene is TRBD1 (5 bases). The germline V gene has CDR1 SGHAT and CDR2 FQNNGV. V lost 7 bases and J 0 bases, leaving 15 bases between the germline ends. This CDR3 contains 15 residues. The CDR3 reads CASTPRGRVNTEAFF. Written as DNA, the CDR3 is TGTGCCAGCACCCCTAGGGGCAGGGTGAACACTGAAGCTTTCTTT. Variable domain in full (rest from reference TRBV11-2 and TRBJ1-1): EAGVAQSPRYKIIEKRQSVAFWCNPISGHATLYWYQQILGQGPKLLIQFQNNGVVDDSQLPKDRFSAERLKGVDSTLKIQPAKLEDSAVYLCASTPRGRVNTEAFFGQGTRLTVV.

Ten or more counts support this clonotype. The V call is TRBV12-3 or TRBV12-4, the J call TRBJ2-6; perhaps D is TRBD1 or TRBD2 (5 bases each). Trimming took off 3 bases at V and 0 bases at J, with 15 bases between the two ends. The CDR3 has 18 amino acids. The CDR3 nucleotides read TGTGCCAGCAGTTTGCGGGCAGGGATTGGCTCTGGGGCCAACGTCCTGACTTTC. Protein product: CASSLRAGIGSGANVLTF.

This clonotype has at least ten counts. The V call is TRBV20-1, the J call TRBJ2-5; tentative D call: TRBD1 (5 bases). The CDR3 runs to 15 residues. CDR1 DFQATT and CDR2 SNEGSKA come from the germline V gene (reference sequence). The V end lost 0 bases, the J end lost 2 bases, and 13 bases lay between the germline ends. Here the CDR3 reads CSARDGAVLQETQYF. CDR3 bases: TGCAGTGCTAGAGATGGGGCAGTACTACAAGAGACCCAGTACTTC.